The 13 T cell receptor beta chains in this list originate from one sample, sequenced in a study of cytomegalovirus exposure and HLA in healthy donors. The assay was immunoSEQ multiplex PCR, and TCRdb's table has in-frame clones only and misses some. The repertoire holds more than 90,000 clones, with around 88% as singletons. The source material was PBMCs. The receptors shown here come from a man between 18 and 35 years old in good health and CMV-seronegative.

V is TRBV9 and J is TRBJ1-2, with 11 bases matching TRBD1. J was trimmed by 4 bases and V by 4 bases; bases with no gene match: 9. Per the germline V gene, CDR1 is SGDLS and CDR2 is YYNGEE. This CDR3 region has 16 residues. The CDR3 spells CASSTRTGGGLYGYTF. CDR3 coding DNA: TGTGCCAGCAGCACTCGGACAGGGGGCGGCCTCTATGGCTACACCTTC. Full variable domain (missing parts from reference TRBV9 and TRBJ1-2): DSGVTQTPKHLITATGQRVTLRCSPRSGDLSVYWYQQSLDQGLQFLIQYYNGEERAKGNILERFSAQQFPDLHSELNLSSLELGDSALYFCASSTRTGGGLYGYTFGSGTRLTVV.

CDR3 region: CASSLFGDRESGELFF. CDR3 bases: TGTGCCAGCAGTTTATTCGGGGACAGAGAAAGCGGGGAGCTGTTTTTT. The chain combines TRBV27 with TRBJ2-2; 7 bases agree with TRBD1. After removal of 1 base from V and 7 bases from J, the junction contained 9 bases not matched to a gene. This CDR3 comprises 16 residues. The germline V gene encodes CDR1 MNHEY and CDR2 SMNVEV (reference sequence).

J is TRBJ2-3 and V is TRBV18; perhaps TRBD2 as D (5 bases). This CDR3 contains 11 residues. With 8 bases removed from V and 4 bases from J, the gap between germline ends came to 7 bases. CDR1 and CDR2 from the germline V gene are KGHSH and LQKENI. CDR3 protein: CASTSPDTQYF. For the CDR3, the DNA is TGTGCCAGCACTAGTCCAGATACGCAGTATTTT.

The V call is TRBV7-6, the J call TRBJ2-7; D not resolved. Germline values: CDR1 SGHVS, CDR2 FNYEAQ. The CDR3 extends over 15 amino acids. V gave up 5 bases and J gave up 3 bases, with 17 bases separating them. The CDR3 nucleotides are TGTGCCAGCAGCCCCCCCCCAGGAATACTCTACGAGCAGTACTTC. Its protein is CASSPPPGILYEQYF.

The genes are TRBV6-5 and TRBJ2-3; 13 positions agree with TRBD2. V was pared by 4 bases and J by 11 bases, with 12 bases of the junction left unmatched. The CDR3 has 16 amino acids. From germline, CDR1 is MNHEY and CDR2 SVGAGI. This chain's CDR3 is CASSLSPGLAGSKQYF. The CDR3 coding sequence is TGTGCCAGCAGTTTGAGTCCGGGACTAGCGGGAAGCAAGCAGTATTTT.

This clone was recorded once. V gene TRBV5-1 combines with J gene TRBJ2-5, with D maybe TRBD2 (5 bases). The CDR3 spans 14 residues. V lost 4 bases and J 1 base, leaving 11 bases between the germline ends. Looked up from germline, CDR1 is SGHRS and CDR2 is YFSETQ. This CDR3 reads CASSIGLIQETQYF. The CDR3 nucleotides are TGCGCCAGCAGCATAGGACTGATCCAAGAGACCCAGTACTTC.

The chain links TRBV11-3 to TRBJ2-7; no definite D call. The germline gives CDR1 SGHNT, CDR2 YENEEA. The V end lost 3 bases, the J end lost 7 bases, and 16 bases lay between the germline ends. The CDR3 loop spans 14 amino acids. CDR3 protein: CASSLTTSMEEQYF. In nucleotides, the CDR3 is TGTGCCAGCAGCTTGACCACCTCGATGGAGGAGCAGTACTTC.

The chain links TRBV7-9 to TRBJ2-1, with TRBD1 identical over 7 bases. The ends lost 5 bases at V and 0 bases at J; junction bases unmatched: 7. The CDR3 has 16 amino acids. CDR1 is SEHNR and CDR2 is FQNEAQ in the germline V gene (reference sequence). The CDR3 region is CASSAGTAPSYNEQFF. The CDR3 DNA reads as TGTGCCAGCAGCGCCGGGACAGCCCCCTCCTACAATGAGCAGTTCTTC.

The J gene is TRBJ2-7, the V gene TRBV27; TRBD1 aligns across 7 bases. There are 13 residues in the CDR3. V gave up 5 bases and J gave up 5 bases; unmatched junction bases: 6. Germline-derived CDR1 and CDR2 are MNHEY and SMNVEV (reference sequence). The CDR3 DNA follows: TGTGCCAGCAGTCCACAGGGGCTCGACGAGCAGTACTTC. This translates into CASSPQGLDEQYF.

V is TRBV5-6 and J is TRBJ2-3; 12 bases are a match to TRBD2. Germline CDR1 is SGHDT and CDR2 is YYEEEE. The CDR3 covers 17 residues. V was pared by 2 bases and J by 5 bases, with 9 bases of the junction left unmatched. In DNA, the CDR3 is TGTGCCAGCAGCTTTAGGACTAGCGGGATTCTTTTAGATACGCAGTATTTT. Its protein is CASSFRTSGILLDTQYF.

The chain recombines TRBV7-8 with TRBJ2-1; the match to TRBD2 covers 7 bases. The trim removed 5 bases at V and 8 bases at J, leaving 12 bases unmatched. CDR3 length: 15 amino acids. Germline V gives CDR1 SGHVS, CDR2 FQNEAQ. The CDR3 sequence: CASSRLSGIGYEQFF. The CDR3 DNA reads TGTGCCAGCAGCCGATTGAGCGGGATAGGGTATGAGCAGTTCTTC.

The chain links TRBV30 to TRBJ2-3; 8 bases agree with TRBD2. Per the germline V gene, CDR1 is GTSNPN and CDR2 is SVGIG (reference sequence). CDR3 length equals 13 residues. Trimming at V came to 5 bases and at J to 3 bases, leaving 4 bases not matched to a gene. CDR3 nucleotides: TGTGCCTGGGGAACTAGCGGAACAGATACGCAGTATTTT. Translation gives CAWGTSGTDTQYF.

This clone is a singleton in its sample. The genes are TRBV7-9 and TRBJ1-2; unclear D gene. The germline V and J ends were trimmed by 1 base and 0 bases, with 6 bases remaining between them. This CDR3 has 14 amino acids. Germline loops: CDR1 SEHNR, CDR2 FQNEAQ (reference sequence). CDR3 DNA: TGTGCCAGCAGCTTAGGGCCAGCTAACTATGGCTACACCTTC. It encodes CASSLGPANYGYTF.